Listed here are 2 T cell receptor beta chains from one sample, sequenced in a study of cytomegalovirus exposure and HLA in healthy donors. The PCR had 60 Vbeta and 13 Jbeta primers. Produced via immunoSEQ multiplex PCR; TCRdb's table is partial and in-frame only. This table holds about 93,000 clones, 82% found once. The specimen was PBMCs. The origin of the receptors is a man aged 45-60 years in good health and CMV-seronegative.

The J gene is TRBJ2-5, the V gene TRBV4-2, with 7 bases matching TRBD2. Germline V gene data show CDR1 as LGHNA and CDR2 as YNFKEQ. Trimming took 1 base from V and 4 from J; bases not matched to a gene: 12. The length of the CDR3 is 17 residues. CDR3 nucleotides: TGTGCCAGCAGCCAAGGGCGGGGTGGGAGGGCGCTAGAGACCCAGTACTTC. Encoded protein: CASSQGRGGRALETQYF.

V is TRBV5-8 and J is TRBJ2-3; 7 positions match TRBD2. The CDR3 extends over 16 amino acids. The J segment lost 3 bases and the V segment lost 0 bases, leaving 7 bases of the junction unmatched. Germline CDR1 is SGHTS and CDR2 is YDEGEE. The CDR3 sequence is CASSLAGAGTTDTQYF. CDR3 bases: TGTGCCAGCAGCTTGGCCGGAGCGGGAACTACAGATACGCAGTATTTT.